The 24 T cell receptor beta chains below all came from one sample that was sequenced in a study of T cell clonality in common variable immunodeficiency. Study-wide results and caveats: Fewer deletions and N-nucleotide insertions were reportedly seen in common variable immunodeficiency TCR beta sequences.

These receptors have no known antigen. Data came from immunoSEQ multiplex PCR; TCRdb stores just in-frame clones and leaves some out. This sample carries roughly 25,000 clones, none of them present only once. Sequencing input: peripheral blood mononuclear cells. The receptors were sampled from a human donor with common variable immunodeficiency.

This clone has ten or more counts. Sequencing ends 3 residues short of the CDR3 end; the germline J gene provides the rest. The rearrangement joins TRBV18 to TRBJ1-1; no firm D call. The ends were cut back, 6 bases at V and 4 bases at J, with 9 bases in the middle. CDR1 is KGHSH and CDR2 is LQKENI in the germline V gene. This CDR3 has 12 residues. The sequenced part of the CDR3 DNA is TGTGCCAGCTCCAAAAAGCGCACTGAA. Encoded protein: CASSKKRTE. The whole CDR3 reads CASSKKRTEAFF.

In this sample, this clone turned up many times. Read coverage stops 3 residues before the CDR3 terminus; the germline J gene supplies the remainder. This chain connects TRBV5-6 to TRBJ1-2; D uncertain. The CDR3 totals 14 residues. With 2 bases removed from V and 0 bases from J, the gap between germline ends came to 8 bases. CDR1 is SGHDT, CDR2 YYEEEE, per germline. Partial CDR3 DNA: TGTGCCAGCAGCTTAACAGCCTCTAACTATGGC. It specifies CASSLTASNYG. The whole CDR3 protein is CASSLTASNYGYTF.

In its sample, this clone was seen many times. The read falls 3 residues short of the CDR3 end, and the missing part is taken from the germline J gene. The chain has TRBV5-1 and TRBJ2-7; 9 nucleotides agree with TRBD2. Germline assignment: CDR1 SGHRS and CDR2 YFSETQ. J was trimmed by 5 bases and V by 4 bases; bases with no gene match: 7. The CDR3 loop spans 14 amino acids. The CDR3 sequence is CASSMLGLAHEQYF. The CDR3 DNA, read in part, is TGCGCCAGCAGCATGCTGGGACTAGCCCACGAG.

This clone was counted at least ten times. The read terminates 3 residues before the CDR3 end, so the remaining end is supplied by the germline J gene. The rearrangement joins TRBV7-2 to TRBJ1-6; no firm D call. Germline CDR1 reads SGHTA; CDR2 reads FQGNSA. CDR3 length: 13 amino acids. The germline V and J ends were trimmed by 2 bases and 7 bases, with 6 bases remaining between them. CDR3 loop: CASSLWANSPLHF. The sequenced CDR3 bases are TGTGCCAGCAGCTTATGGGCAAATTCACCC.

This clone was seen repeatedly, ten times or more. CDR3 sequence: CAWSDLGGDTQYF. The sequenced part of the CDR3 DNA is TGTGCCTGGAGTGATCTAGGTGGAGATACG. V and J are TRBV30 and TRBJ2-3; D is unclear. The CDR3 end falls 3 residues outside the read, so it is completed with the germline J gene. Trimming shortened V by 1 base and J by 5 bases, and 10 bases separated the two germline ends. CDR1 and CDR2 (germline): GTSNPN, SVGIG (reference sequence). The CDR3 extends over 13 amino acids.

This clone was recorded many times. The sequenced fragment ends 3 residues before the CDR3 boundary, so the rest is inferred from the germline J gene. The chain uses TRBV19 and TRBJ2-3; D not certain. CDR1 is LNHDA, CDR2 SQIVND, per germline (reference sequence). V lost 6 bases and J 2 bases, leaving 9 bases between the germline ends. The CDR3 runs 13 residues. CDR3 residues: CASSSLVTDTQYF. Incomplete CDR3 DNA: TGTGCCAGTAGCTCGCTAGTCACAGATACG. Looking up the rest from reference TRBV19 and TRBJ2-3 gives the full variable domain: DGGITQSPKYLFRKEGQNVTLSCEQNLNHDAMYWYRQDPGQGLRLIYYSQIVNDFQKGDIAEGYSVSREKKESFPLTVTSAQKNPTAFYLCASSSLVTDTQYFGPGTRLTVL.

This clone has just a few counts. The read finishes 3 residues shy of the CDR3 end, and the germline J gene is used to complete it. The genes are TRBV18 and TRBJ2-7, with TRBD1 identical over 10 bases. CDR1 and CDR2 from the germline V gene are KGHSH and LQKENI. The V segment lost 6 bases and the J segment 5 bases; nucleotides outside the gene matches: 7. The length of the CDR3 is 14 residues. The CDR3 sequence is CASSRGTGADEQYF. Incomplete CDR3 DNA: TGTGCCAGCTCCCGGGGGACAGGGGCCGACGAG.

This clone was observed a handful of times. The read finishes 3 residues shy of the CDR3 end, and the germline J gene is used to complete it. The chain uses TRBV30 and TRBJ1-3; D perhaps matches TRBD1 (5 bases). The CDR3 length is 13 residues. Deletions cut 0 bases from V and 4 bases from J, with 7 bases between. From germline, CDR1 is GTSNPN and CDR2 SVGIG (reference sequence). CDR3 DNA, as far as it was read: TGTGCCTGGAGTGTGACAGTGGGAAACACC. Translated: CAWSVTVGNT. The full CDR3 protein is CAWSVTVGNTIYF.

This clone was recorded many times. Sequencing ends 3 residues short of the CDR3 end; the germline J gene provides the rest. The chain combines TRBV5-6 with TRBJ1-2; D is uncertain. The CDR3 has 14 amino acids. The V gene lost 0 bases and the J gene lost 2 bases, with 8 bases spanning the gap. The germline CDR1 and CDR2 sequences are SGHDT and YYEEEE. The CDR3 loop reads CASSLVGLNYGYTF. CDR3 DNA, as far as it was read: TGTGCCAGCAGCTTGGTCGGTTTAAACTATGGC.

This clone was found many times. The read ends 3 residues early relative to the CDR3; the germline J gene fills the gap. The rearrangement links TRBV28 to TRBJ2-3; TRBD1 is a possible D gene (6 bases). Germline assignment: CDR1 MDHEN and CDR2 SYDVKM. The CDR3 is made up of 14 amino acids. This chain's CDR3 is CASLPGHQSGPQYF. CDR3 bases read: TGTGCCAGCCTACCGGGACACCAATCGGGGCCG.

This clone was observed at least ten times. The read finishes 3 residues shy of the CDR3 end, and the germline J gene is used to complete it. The chain carries TRBV18 and TRBJ2-7; D is perhaps TRBD1 (6 bases). CDR3 length: 13 amino acids. Germline V gives CDR1 KGHSH, CDR2 LQKENI. V lost 5 bases to trimming and J lost 3 bases, with 11 bases between them. Partial CDR3 DNA: TGTGCCAGCTCAGATACACAGGGCTACGAG. Translation gives CASSDTQGYE. The CDR3 in full is CASSDTQGYEQYF. Full variable domain (remainder filled in from reference TRBV18 and TRBJ2-7): NAGVMQNPRHLVRRRGQEARLRCSPMKGHSHVYWYRQLPEEGLKFMVYLQKENIIDESGMPKERFSAEFPKEGPSILRIQQVVRGDSAAYFCASSDTQGYEQYFGPGTRLTVT.

This clone occurred a few times. The missing CDR3 end, 3 residues past where the read stops, is filled in from the germline J gene. The chain carries TRBV19 and TRBJ1-5; weak D call: TRBD1 (5 bases). The length of the CDR3 is 17 residues. From germline, CDR1 is LNHDA and CDR2 SQIVND (reference sequence). Trimming took off 1 base at V and 0 bases at J, with 13 bases between the two ends. The covered CDR3 bases are TGTGCCAGTAGTATAGTTTCCGGGGACTATAGCAATCAGCCC. This sequence encodes CASSIVSGDYSNQP. The full CDR3 sequence reads CASSIVSGDYSNQPQHF. Based on the CDR3 plus reference TRBV19 and TRBJ1-5, the full variable domain is DGGITQSPKYLFRKEGQNVTLSCEQNLNHDAMYWYRQDPGQGLRLIYYSQIVNDFQKGDIAEGYSVSREKKESFPLTVTSAQKNPTAFYLCASSIVSGDYSNQPQHFGDGTRLSIL.

This clone was seen many times. The read ends 3 residues shy of where the CDR3 ends; the end is completed using the germline J gene. The chain recombines TRBV5-1 with TRBJ2-3, with a weak D call TRBD1 (6 bases). Between the trimmed V and J ends, which lost 0 bases and 2 bases, there was a span of 7 bases. The CDR3 covers 14 residues. Germline V lookup: CDR1 SGHRS, CDR2 YFSETQ. The covered CDR3 bases are TGCGCCAGCAGCTTGGGGACAGCCACAGATACG. Translating gives CASSLGTATDT. The entire CDR3 protein reads CASSLGTATDTQYF.

Notes on this clone: One end of the junction is discordant with germline, which a read error may explain. The CDR3 is cut off 3 residues early in the read; its end comes from the germline J gene. This chain uses TRBV7-2 with TRBJ2-2, with D perhaps TRBD2 (5 bases). The CDR3 extends over 15 amino acids. Germline loops: CDR1 SGHTA, CDR2 FQGNSA. The sequenced part of the CDR3 DNA is TGTGCCAGCAGCTTAGCTAGCGCGAAAACCGGGGAG. Encoded protein: CASSLASAKTGE. Given in full, the CDR3 is CASSLASAKTGELFF.

In this sample, this clone turned up many times. The read terminates 3 residues before the CDR3 end, so the remaining end is supplied by the germline J gene. The rearrangement joins TRBV14 to TRBJ2-1, with 10 bases that match TRBD1. The CDR3 spans 15 residues. The junction had 6 bases not matched to a gene; V was cut back by 3 bases and J by 7 bases. Germline V gene data show CDR1 as SGHDN and CDR2 as FVKESK. CDR3 sequence reads: CASSQTGGGMNEQFF. The CDR3 DNA, read in part, is TGTGCCAGCAGCCAGACAGGGGGCGGTATGAATGAG.

This clone has a count of ten or more. The sequence runs out 3 residues before the end of the CDR3; the remainder is reconstructed from the germline J gene. This sequence joins TRBV19 and TRBJ2-7, with 9 bases aligning to TRBD1. V shed 6 bases and J 5 bases; nucleotides not matched to a gene: 11. Per germline, CDR1 LNHDA and CDR2 SQIVND (reference sequence). The CDR3 totals 15 residues. The DNA read from the CDR3 is TGTGCCAGTAGCCCAGCCGGGACAGGGACCCACGAG. Protein: CASSPAGTGTHE. The whole CDR3 is CASSPAGTGTHEQYF.

This clone was counted only a few times. The read terminates 3 residues before the CDR3 end, so the remaining end is supplied by the germline J gene. The same CDR3 also results from other DNA sequences found in this sample. The chain joins TRBV7-2 to TRBJ1-4, with unresolved D. The CDR3 is 13 amino acids. Germline V gene lookup returns CDR1 SGHTA and CDR2 FQGNSA. V was clipped by 3 bases and J by 8 bases, with 10 bases between them. CDR3 loop: CASSLRVTEKLFF. The part of the CDR3 DNA that was read is TGTGCCAGCAGCTTGCGGGTCACGGAAAAA.

The sample holds many counts of this clone. The DNA ends 3 residues before the CDR3 does, and the rest of the CDR3 is filled in from the germline J gene. This chain uses TRBV30 with TRBJ2-2; 8 bases line up with TRBD1. The CDR3 length is 14 residues. Germline V CDR1 and CDR2: GTSNPN, SVGIG (reference sequence). Germline trimming cut 4 bases from V and 3 bases from J; bases unmatched to any gene: 4. The DNA read from the CDR3 is TGTGCCTGGACGCAGGGGGCGGACACCGGGGAG. This codes for CAWTQGADTGE. Given in full, the CDR3 is CAWTQGADTGELFF.

Ten or more counts support this clone. Read data end 3 residues before the CDR3 end; the end is taken from the germline J gene. This chain uses TRBV6-2 or TRBV6-3 with TRBJ1-1, with D tentatively TRBD1 (6 bases). CDR1 MNHEY and CDR2 SVGEGT come from the germline V gene. CDR3 length equals 14 residues. The germline V and J ends were trimmed by 4 bases and 1 base, with 10 bases remaining between them. Partial CDR3 DNA: TGTGCCAGCAGTTTTCTACAGGGGAACACTGAA. Its translation is CASSFLQGNTE. The whole CDR3 is CASSFLQGNTEAFF.

This clone was observed at least ten times. The read comes to an end 3 residues before the CDR3 does, leaving the germline J gene to fill in the end. The V gene is TRBV6-2 or TRBV6-3, the J gene TRBJ2-5; 7 bases match TRBD1. Germline lookup yields CDR1 MNHEY and CDR2 SVGEGT. CDR3 length: 15 amino acids. With 8 bases clipped from V and 4 bases from J, the junction kept 13 bases outside the gene matches. CDR3 DNA (partial): TGTGCCAGCGGGCAAGTCGACAGGGTGGGAGAGACC. It yields the protein CASGQVDRVGET. The entire CDR3 reads CASGQVDRVGETQYF.

This clone was observed at least ten times. Sequencing ends 3 residues short of the CDR3 end; the germline J gene provides the rest. The V and J genes are TRBV6-2 or TRBV6-3 and TRBJ2-1, with 13 positions matching TRBD2. Unmatched junction bases numbered 10, after V lost 8 bases and J lost 9 bases. The CDR3 runs 15 residues. Germline V gives CDR1 MNHEY, CDR2 SVGEGT. The CDR3 region is CASGTSGTPSSEQFF. The sequenced CDR3 bases are TGTGCCAGCGGGACTAGCGGGACCCCGAGCAGTGAG.

This clone was seen a handful of times. The CDR3 reads CASSSRDRGLYEQYF. The sequenced CDR3 bases are TGTGCCAGCAGCTCGCGGGACAGGGGGTTGTACGAG. V gene TRBV11-2 combines with J gene TRBJ2-7; 11 nucleotides align to TRBD1. The CDR3 end lies 3 residues beyond the end of the read and is filled in from the germline J gene. After removal of 4 bases from V and 4 bases from J, the junction contained 6 bases not matched to a gene. Per the germline V gene, CDR1 is SGHAT and CDR2 is FQNNGV. CDR3 length: 15 amino acids. Full variable domain (outside the CDR3, taken from reference TRBV11-2 and TRBJ2-7): EAGVAQSPRYKIIEKRQSVAFWCNPISGHATLYWYQQILGQGPKLLIQFQNNGVVDDSQLPKDRFSAERLKGVDSTLKIQPAKLEDSAVYLCASSSRDRGLYEQYFGPGTRLTVT.

Comment on this clone: Read data end 3 residues before the CDR3 end; the end is taken from the germline J gene. The chain links TRBV7-2 to TRBJ2-1; possibly TRBD1 for D (5 bases). V gave up 6 bases and J gave up 6 bases, with 12 bases separating them. CDR1 is SGHTA and CDR2 is FQGNSA in the germline V gene. The CDR3 totals 13 residues. CDR3 residues: CASRRVQVNEQFF. The DNA read from the CDR3 is TGTGCCAGCAGGCGAGTACAGGTCAATGAG.

This clone was counted ten times or more. Read coverage stops 3 residues before the CDR3 terminus; the germline J gene supplies the remainder. This chain joins TRBV30 and TRBJ2-3; TRBD2 matches 12 bases. The CDR3 extends over 14 amino acids. Germline trimming cut 5 bases from V and 3 bases from J; bases unmatched to any gene: 3. Germline V gene lookup returns CDR1 GTSNPN and CDR2 SVGIG (reference sequence). The CDR3 protein is CAWATSGGTDTQYF. The sequenced CDR3 bases are TGTGCCTGGGCGACTAGCGGGGGAACAGATACG.